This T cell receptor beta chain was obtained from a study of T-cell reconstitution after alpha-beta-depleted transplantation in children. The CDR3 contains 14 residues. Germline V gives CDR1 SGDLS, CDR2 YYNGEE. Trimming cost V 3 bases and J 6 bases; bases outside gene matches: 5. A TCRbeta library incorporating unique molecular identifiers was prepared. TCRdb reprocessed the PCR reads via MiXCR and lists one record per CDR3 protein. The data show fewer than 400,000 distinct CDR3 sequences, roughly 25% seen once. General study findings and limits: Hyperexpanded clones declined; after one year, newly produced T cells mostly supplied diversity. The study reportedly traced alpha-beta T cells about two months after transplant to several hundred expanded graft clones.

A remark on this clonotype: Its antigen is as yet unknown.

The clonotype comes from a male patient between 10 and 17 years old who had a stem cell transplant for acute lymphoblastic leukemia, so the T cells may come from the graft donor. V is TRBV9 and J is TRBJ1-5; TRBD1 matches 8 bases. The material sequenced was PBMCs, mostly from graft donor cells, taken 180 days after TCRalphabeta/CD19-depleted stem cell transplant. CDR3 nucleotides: TGTGCCAGCAGCGGAACAGGGGGGGGTCAGCCCCAGCATTTT. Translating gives CASSGTGGGQPQHF.